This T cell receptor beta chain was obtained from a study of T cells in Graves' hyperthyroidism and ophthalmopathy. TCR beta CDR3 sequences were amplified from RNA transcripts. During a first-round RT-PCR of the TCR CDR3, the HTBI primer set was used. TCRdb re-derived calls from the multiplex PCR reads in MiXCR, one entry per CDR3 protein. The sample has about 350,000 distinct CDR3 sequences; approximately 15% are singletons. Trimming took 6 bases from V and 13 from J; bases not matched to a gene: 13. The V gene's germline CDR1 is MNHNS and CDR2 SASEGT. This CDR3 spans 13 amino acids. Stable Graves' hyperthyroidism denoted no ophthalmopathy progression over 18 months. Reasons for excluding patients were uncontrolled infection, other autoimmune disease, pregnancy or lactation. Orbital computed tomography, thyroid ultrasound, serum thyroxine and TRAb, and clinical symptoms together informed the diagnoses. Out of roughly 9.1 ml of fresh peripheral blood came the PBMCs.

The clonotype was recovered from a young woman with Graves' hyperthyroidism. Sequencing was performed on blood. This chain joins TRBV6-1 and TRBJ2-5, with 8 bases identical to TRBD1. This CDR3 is CASSPGTGLKTYF. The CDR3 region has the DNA TGTGCCAGCAGCCCCGGGACAGGTCTTAAAACGTACTTC.